This record looks at one T cell receptor (beta chain) sequence and its context. Method: immunoSEQ multiplex PCR; TCRdb's copy keeps in-frame clones and lacks some. The sample yields under 300,000 clones, 91% seen once. The germline CDR1 and CDR2 sequences are MNHEY and SVGEGT. The CDR3 spans 14 residues. Trimming took 4 bases from V and 9 from J; bases not matched to a gene: 8. This sample was included in a study of blood T cell repertoires in COVID-19. About the study: Nucleic acid was either cDNA or gDNA, and it came from T cells, B-cell-depleted T cells, or PBMCs.

This sequence originates from a human donor in a cohort exposed to, infected with or recovered from COVID-19 (not recorded which). The donor label of this sample is uncertain. The sequenced sample was PBMCs or T cells enriched from blood (not recorded which). The J gene is TRBJ2-1, the V gene TRBV6-2 or TRBV6-3; the match to TRBD2 covers 8 bases. CDR3 nucleotides: TGTGCCAGCAGTTTTGGACTAGCCATGGGTGAGCAGTTCTTC. Amino acids: CASSFGLAMGEQFF.